Following are 21 T cell receptor beta chains from one sample sequenced in a study of beta chain features in type 1 diabetes (dated by TCRdb to the late 2010s). Receptor libraries were prepared by the immunoSEQ multiplex PCR assay. All of the isolated RNA was reverse transcribed with the High Capacity cDNA Reverse Transcription Kit, so expressed TCRB transcripts were sequenced. TCRdb took this table from immuneACCESS and kept in-frame rearrangements with V and J called. Such tables lack part of the clones; where checked against another copy, unresolved V genes explain under half of the gap, and the rest is unexplained. The sample table contains hundreds of thousands of clones; only one count was recorded for 10% to 15% of them. The ten largest clones represent 0.017% of the sample. The sequencing sample was made of naive CD4+ T cells from blood. The sample's cell subset or site label, in plain terms: true naive CD4+ T cells. These receptors were collected from a man aged 18 to 30 in good health.

This clone occurred once. The rearrangement links TRBV7-2 to TRBJ2-7; 9 positions agree with TRBD1. In germline, CDR1 is SGHTA, CDR2 FQGNSA. The trim removed 4 bases at V and 6 bases at J, leaving 4 bases unmatched. This CDR3 region has 13 residues. CDR3 sequence: CASSSRTGVEQYF. CDR3 coding DNA: TGTGCCAGCAGCTCTAGGACAGGGGTCGAGCAGTACTTC.

The J gene is TRBJ1-4, the V gene TRBV25-1; D remains ambiguous. Deletions cut 3 bases from V and 0 bases from J, with 5 bases between. This CDR3 is built from 14 residues. In germline, CDR1 is MGHDK, CDR2 SYGVNS. CDR3: CASSDGATNEKLFF. In nucleotides, the CDR3 is TGTGCCAGCAGTGACGGGGCAACTAATGAAAAACTGTTTTTT.

This clone turned up a few times. V is TRBV7-2 and J is TRBJ1-2, with TRBD1 identical over 7 bases. With 5 bases clipped from V and 5 bases from J, the junction kept 5 bases outside the gene matches. The V gene's germline CDR1 is SGHTA and CDR2 FQGNSA. This CDR3 is built from 13 residues. The CDR3 bases are TGTGCCAGCAGCCCGGACAGGACATATGGCTACACCTTC. Its protein is CASSPDRTYGYTF.

This clone occurred many times. The CDR3 region is CASRPTGNYGYTF. DNA of the CDR3: TGTGCCAGCAGACCCACAGGGAACTATGGCTACACCTTC. V usage is TRBV27 and J usage is TRBJ1-2; D possibly corresponds to TRBD1 (6 bases). The CDR3 contains 13 residues. Germline V gives CDR1 MNHEY, CDR2 SMNVEV (reference sequence). Trimming took off 6 bases at V and 2 bases at J, with 10 bases between the two ends.

Here the CDR3 reads CASSFGTTFTDTQYF. In DNA form, the CDR3 reads TGTGCCAGCAGCTTCGGGACTACATTTACAGATACGCAGTATTTT. This chain links TRBV7-2 with TRBJ2-3; 7 bases align to TRBD2. The CDR3 contains 15 residues. With V trimmed by 3 bases and J by 3 bases, 6 bases remained unmatched. Per germline, CDR1 SGHTA and CDR2 FQGNSA.

This clone was observed a few times. The chain employs TRBV19 and TRBJ2-1; possible D gene TRBD1, 6 bases. This CDR3 comprises 15 residues. V was pared by 2 bases and J by 0 bases, with 8 bases between. Germline V gene data show CDR1 as LNHDA and CDR2 as SQIVND (reference sequence). The CDR3: CASSITGFSYNEQFF. Here the CDR3 DNA reads TGTGCCAGTAGTATAACAGGGTTCTCCTACAATGAGCAGTTCTTC.

This sequence joins TRBV5-1 and TRBJ2-3; TRBD2 aligns across 10 bases. The CDR3 contains 16 residues. From germline, CDR1 is SGHRS and CDR2 YFSETQ. Trimming cost V 1 base and J 2 bases; bases outside gene matches: 4. The CDR3 coding sequence is TGCGCCAGCAGCTTGCGACTAGCGGGCCCCACAGATACGCAGTATTTT. Translating it yields CASSLRLAGPTDTQYF.

Only a few counts were recorded for this clone. This rearrangement joins TRBV5-1 to TRBJ2-4; 7 bases line up with TRBD1. V trimming: 2 bases; J trimming: 3 bases; junction bases outside the gene matches: 2. The CDR3 spans 14 residues. Germline assignment: CDR1 SGHRS and CDR2 YFSETQ. CDR3 region: CASSLGDSKNIQYF. The CDR3, as DNA: TGCGCCAGCAGCTTAGGGGACAGCAAAAACATTCAGTACTTC.

This clone was picked up a small number of times. V gene TRBV28 combines with J gene TRBJ2-7; 8 nucleotides match TRBD1. Trimming removed 7 bases from V and 4 bases from J; junction bases left unmatched: 6. Germline lookup yields CDR1 MDHEN and CDR2 SYDVKM. The CDR3 loop spans 13 amino acids. CDR3 nucleotides: TGTGCCAGCAAAACGGACAGGGTTTACGAGCAGTACTTC. Its translation: CASKTDRVYEQYF.

This clone has more than one count but fewer than ten. The rearrangement joins TRBV4-2 to TRBJ2-5; 13 bases align to TRBD2. Germline-derived CDR1 and CDR2 are LGHNA and YNFKEQ. The CDR3 covers 18 residues. Germline trimming cut 1 base from V and 3 bases from J; bases unmatched to any gene: 8. CDR3 loop: CASSQVLAGGPGKETQYF. The CDR3 DNA reads as TGTGCCAGCAGCCAAGTACTAGCGGGGGGGCCGGGGAAAGAGACCCAGTACTTC.

This clone occurred a few times. The chain employs TRBV25-1 and TRBJ2-7; D unclear. The CDR3 is made up of 12 amino acids. Germline CDR1 is MGHDK and CDR2 is SYGVNS. V was trimmed by 5 bases and J by 8 bases, leaving 13 bases between them. This CDR3 reads CASSPGLEQQYF. Written as DNA, the CDR3 is TGTGCCAGCAGTCCAGGCCTGGAACAGCAGTACTTC.

The chain has TRBV5-4 and TRBJ1-2; tentative D call: TRBD1 (6 bases). V lost 5 bases, J lost 1 base, and 12 bases lay in between. Germline V lookup: CDR1 SGHNT, CDR2 YYREEE (reference sequence). The CDR3 has 14 amino acids. The CDR3 here is CASRPDRLNYGYTF. CDR3 DNA: TGTGCCAGCAGACCCGACAGGCTTAACTATGGCTACACCTTC.

The chain has TRBV11-2 and TRBJ2-7, with D possibly being TRBD2 (6 bases). Trimming cost V 4 bases and J 2 bases, with 15 bases left between them. The germline V gene encodes CDR1 SGHAT and CDR2 FQNNGV. This CDR3 region has 15 residues. The CDR3 spells CASSSASGVTYEQYF. The CDR3 nucleotides read TGTGCCAGCAGCTCGGCATCGGGAGTTACCTACGAGCAGTACTTC.

This clone has a handful of counts. The chain joins TRBV7-2 to TRBJ2-3; the D gene is possibly TRBD2 (6 bases). There are 14 residues in the CDR3. V was shortened by 4 bases and J by 1 base, with 9 bases between the two germline ends. Germline loops: CDR1 SGHTA, CDR2 FQGNSA. CDR3 coding DNA: TGTGCCAGCAGCTCCTCTAGCGGCACAGATACGCAGTATTTT. It translates to CASSSSSGTDTQYF.

The chain has TRBV14 and TRBJ2-1; D may be TRBD1 (5 bases). The V end was cut by 2 bases, the J end by 0 bases, with 14 bases between. CDR1 and CDR2 from the germline V gene are SGHDN and FVKESK. The CDR3 totals 17 residues. The CDR3 protein is CASSQPQWGSSYNEQFF. The CDR3 DNA reads TGTGCCAGCAGCCAACCACAGTGGGGCAGCTCCTACAATGAGCAGTTCTTC.

Only a few counts were recorded for this clone. The chain has TRBV19 and TRBJ1-1; 9 bases agree with TRBD1. The CDR3 spans 16 residues. The trim removed 8 bases at V and 1 base at J, leaving 11 bases unmatched. Germline V lookup: CDR1 LNHDA, CDR2 SQIVND (reference sequence). The CDR3 nucleotides are TGTGCCAGTCGTAGCCTACAGGGGGCCGGGAACACTGAAGCTTTCTTT. It codes for CASRSLQGAGNTEAFF.

The chain carries TRBV29-1 and TRBJ1-2, with a weak D call TRBD1 (5 bases). Trimming shortened V by 3 bases and J by 4 bases, and 12 bases separated the two germline ends. This CDR3 has 13 amino acids. Germline CDR1 is SQVTM and CDR2 is ANQGSEA. The CDR3 region is CSVEVDRAYGYTF. CDR3 DNA: TGCAGCGTTGAGGTAGACAGAGCCTATGGCTACACCTTC.

This clone has only a few counts. CDR3 DNA sequence: TGTGCCATCAGTGAGAGGACAGTAATAGAGACCCAGTACTTC. Translating gives CAISERTVIETQYF. V usage is TRBV10-3 and J usage is TRBJ2-5, with a tentative D call TRBD1 (6 bases). Germline CDR1 and CDR2: ENHRY and SYGVKD. The CDR3 has 14 residues. V was cut by 2 bases and J by 4 bases, with 11 bases left in between.

The chain has TRBV7-2 and TRBJ2-4, with D perhaps TRBD2 (5 bases). Germline lookup yields CDR1 SGHTA and CDR2 FQGNSA. The CDR3 covers 17 residues. V lost 1 base and J lost 1, with 14 bases in between. In DNA, the CDR3 is TGTGCCAGCAGCTTAGGGGTCTCGCGGAGGGCCAAAAACATTCAGTACTTC. Its translation: CASSLGVSRRAKNIQYF.

This clone turned up a few times. Other DNA sequences of this sample code for an identical CDR3. The chain is built from TRBV28 and TRBJ1-2; D is undetermined. CDR1 and CDR2 from the germline V gene are MDHEN and SYDVKM. The CDR3 is 12 residues long. V shed 6 bases and J shed 2 bases, with 7 bases lying between them. CDR3 DNA: TGTGCCAGCAGCTTCAGGAACTATGGCTACACCTTC. Its protein is CASSFRNYGYTF.

J is TRBJ2-5 and V is TRBV7-9, with 8 bases identical to TRBD2. Germline CDR1 and CDR2: SEHNR and FQNEAQ (reference sequence). The CDR3 is 14 residues long. V lost 1 base, J lost 4 bases, and 2 bases stayed unmatched. CDR3 loop: CASSLGAGGETQYF. In DNA form, the CDR3 reads TGTGCCAGCAGCTTAGGCGCGGGAGGAGAGACCCAGTACTTC.